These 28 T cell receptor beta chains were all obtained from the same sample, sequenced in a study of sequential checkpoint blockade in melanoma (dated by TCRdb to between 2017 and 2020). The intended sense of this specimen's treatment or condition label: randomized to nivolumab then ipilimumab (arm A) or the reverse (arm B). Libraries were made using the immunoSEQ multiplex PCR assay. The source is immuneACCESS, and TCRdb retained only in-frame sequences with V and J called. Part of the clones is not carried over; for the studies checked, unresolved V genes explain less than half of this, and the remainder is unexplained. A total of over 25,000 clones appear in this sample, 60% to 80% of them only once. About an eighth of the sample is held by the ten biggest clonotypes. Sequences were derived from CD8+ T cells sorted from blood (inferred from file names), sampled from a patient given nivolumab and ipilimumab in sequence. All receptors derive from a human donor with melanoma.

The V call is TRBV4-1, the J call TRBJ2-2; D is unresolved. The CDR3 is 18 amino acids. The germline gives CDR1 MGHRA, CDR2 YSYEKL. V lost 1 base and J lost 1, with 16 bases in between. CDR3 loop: CASSQVVQTPWNTGELFF. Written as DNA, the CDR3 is TGCGCCAGCAGCCAAGTCGTACAGACCCCTTGGAACACCGGGGAGCTGTTTTTT.

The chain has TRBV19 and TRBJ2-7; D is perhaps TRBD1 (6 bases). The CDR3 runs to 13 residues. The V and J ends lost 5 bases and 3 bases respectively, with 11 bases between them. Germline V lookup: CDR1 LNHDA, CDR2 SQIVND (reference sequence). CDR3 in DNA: TGTGCCAGTAGTTTCCAGGGGCACTACGAGCAGTACTTC. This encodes CASSFQGHYEQYF.

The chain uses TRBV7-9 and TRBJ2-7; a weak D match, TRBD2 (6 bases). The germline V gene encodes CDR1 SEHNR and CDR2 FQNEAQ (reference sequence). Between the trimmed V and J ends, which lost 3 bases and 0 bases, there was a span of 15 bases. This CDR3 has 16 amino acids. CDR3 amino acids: CASSFTGTPSSYEQYF. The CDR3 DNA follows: TGTGCCAGCAGCTTTACCGGGACTCCGAGCTCCTACGAGCAGTACTTC. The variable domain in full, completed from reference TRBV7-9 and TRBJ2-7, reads DTGVSQNPRHKITKRGQNVTFRCDPISEHNRLYWYRQTLGQGPEFLTYFQNEAQLEKSRLLSDRFSAERPKGSFSTLEIQRTEQGDSAMYLCASSFTGTPSSYEQYFGPGTRLTVT.

The CDR3 DNA reads as TGTGCCAGCAGTCTTTCACAGGGGGGCTACGAGCAGTACTTC. It yields the protein CASSLSQGGYEQYF. This rearrangement joins TRBV27 to TRBJ2-7; 8 positions match TRBD1. The CDR3 spans 14 residues. Germline lookup yields CDR1 MNHEY and CDR2 SMNVEV (reference sequence). With 5 bases clipped from V and 3 bases from J, the junction kept 6 bases outside the gene matches.

The CDR3, as DNA: TGTGCCAGTAGTATCGATAGCGACCCAGTCAATGAGCAGTTCTTC. Translation gives CASSIDSDPVNEQFF. V gene TRBV19 combines with J gene TRBJ2-1; D might be TRBD2 (5 bases). V shed 3 bases and J shed 6 bases, with 15 bases lying between them. CDR1 and CDR2 (germline): LNHDA, SQIVND (reference sequence). The CDR3 has 15 residues.

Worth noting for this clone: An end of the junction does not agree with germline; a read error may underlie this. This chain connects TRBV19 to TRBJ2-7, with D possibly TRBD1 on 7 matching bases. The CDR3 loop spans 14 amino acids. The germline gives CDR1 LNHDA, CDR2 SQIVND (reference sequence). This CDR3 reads CASSMAGGSSEQYF. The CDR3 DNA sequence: TGTGCCAGTAGTATGGCAGGGGGGTCCTCCGAGCAGTACTTC.

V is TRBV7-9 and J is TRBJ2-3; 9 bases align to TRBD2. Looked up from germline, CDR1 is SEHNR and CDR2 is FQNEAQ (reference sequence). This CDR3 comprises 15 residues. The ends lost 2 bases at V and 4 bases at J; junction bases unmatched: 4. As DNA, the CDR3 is TGTGCCAGCAGCTTAATGCGGGGGGGCCCAGATACGCAGTATTTT. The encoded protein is CASSLMRGGPDTQYF.

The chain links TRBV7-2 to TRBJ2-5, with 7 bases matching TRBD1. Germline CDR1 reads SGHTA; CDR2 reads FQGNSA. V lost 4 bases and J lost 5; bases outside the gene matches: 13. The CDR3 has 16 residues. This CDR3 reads CASSSTGMGSWETQYF. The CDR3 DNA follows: TGTGCCAGCAGCTCGACAGGGATGGGCTCCTGGGAGACCCAGTACTTC.

In DNA form, the CDR3 reads TGTGCCACCCAGGCCCCGCAGGGAATCTCCTACGAGCAGTACTTC. It yields the protein CATQAPQGISYEQYF. This chain links TRBV6-1 with TRBJ2-7, with D possibly TRBD1 on 5 matching bases. Germline CDR1 is MNHNS and CDR2 is SASEGT. The CDR3 spans 15 residues. V shed 10 bases and J shed 0 bases, with 19 bases lying between them.

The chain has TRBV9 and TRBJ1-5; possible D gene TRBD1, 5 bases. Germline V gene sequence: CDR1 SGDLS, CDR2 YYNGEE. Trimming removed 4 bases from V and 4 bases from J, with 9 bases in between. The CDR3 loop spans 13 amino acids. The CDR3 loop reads CASSIRENQPQHF. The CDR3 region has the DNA TGTGCCAGCAGCATCAGGGAAAATCAGCCCCAGCATTTT.

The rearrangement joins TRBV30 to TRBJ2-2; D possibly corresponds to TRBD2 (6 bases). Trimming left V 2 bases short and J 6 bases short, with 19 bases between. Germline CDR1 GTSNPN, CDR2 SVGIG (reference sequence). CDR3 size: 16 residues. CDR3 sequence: CAWSPTGVLAAGELFF. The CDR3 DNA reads TGTGCCTGGAGTCCAACGGGGGTCCTCGCGGCCGGGGAGCTGTTTTTT.

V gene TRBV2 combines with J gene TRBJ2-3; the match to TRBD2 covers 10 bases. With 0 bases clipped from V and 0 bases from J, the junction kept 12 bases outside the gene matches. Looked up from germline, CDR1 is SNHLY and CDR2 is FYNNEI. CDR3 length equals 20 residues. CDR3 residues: CASSEALPLAGATSTDTQYF. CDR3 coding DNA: TGTGCCAGCAGTGAAGCGTTACCCCTAGCGGGGGCCACTAGCACAGATACGCAGTATTTT.

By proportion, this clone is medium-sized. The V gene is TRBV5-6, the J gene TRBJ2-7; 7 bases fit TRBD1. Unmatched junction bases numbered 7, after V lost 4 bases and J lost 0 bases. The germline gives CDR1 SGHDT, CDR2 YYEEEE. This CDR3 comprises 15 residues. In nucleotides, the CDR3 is TGTGCCAGCAGCGCCGGACAGGAGAGCTCCTACGAGCAGTACTTC. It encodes CASSAGQESSYEQYF.

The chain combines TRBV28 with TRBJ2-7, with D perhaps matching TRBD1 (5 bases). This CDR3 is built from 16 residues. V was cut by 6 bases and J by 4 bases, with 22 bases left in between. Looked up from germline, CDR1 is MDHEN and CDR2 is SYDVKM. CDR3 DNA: TGTGCCAGCAGCTCGATAAGGGGTAGGCCCGGGTACGAGCAGTACTTC. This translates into CASSSIRGRPGYEQYF.

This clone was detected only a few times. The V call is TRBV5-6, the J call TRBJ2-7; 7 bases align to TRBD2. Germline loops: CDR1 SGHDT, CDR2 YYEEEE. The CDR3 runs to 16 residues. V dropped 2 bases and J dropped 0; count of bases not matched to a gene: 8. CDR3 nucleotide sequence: TGTGCCAGCAGCTTAGGGCTAGCGGTCAGCTCCTACGAGCAGTACTTC. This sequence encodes CASSLGLAVSSYEQYF.

The CDR3 sequence: CASSSGTGLSYEQYF. CDR3 DNA sequence: TGTGCCAGCAGCTCCGGGACAGGACTCTCCTACGAGCAGTACTTC. This chain joins TRBV5-6 and TRBJ2-7; 8 positions agree with TRBD1. The trim removed 3 bases at V and 0 bases at J, leaving 5 bases unmatched. CDR3 length: 15 residues. Looked up from germline, CDR1 is SGHDT and CDR2 is YYEEEE.

CDR3 nucleotide sequence: TGTGCCATCAGTGAGCGGGGGGAACAAGAGACCCAGTACTTC. It encodes CAISERGEQETQYF. The chain joins TRBV10-3 to TRBJ2-5, with 7 bases lining up with TRBD2. This CDR3 is built from 14 residues. The V gene end was trimmed by 2 bases and the J gene end by 2 bases; junction bases not matched to a gene: 2. The germline V gene encodes CDR1 ENHRY and CDR2 SYGVKD.

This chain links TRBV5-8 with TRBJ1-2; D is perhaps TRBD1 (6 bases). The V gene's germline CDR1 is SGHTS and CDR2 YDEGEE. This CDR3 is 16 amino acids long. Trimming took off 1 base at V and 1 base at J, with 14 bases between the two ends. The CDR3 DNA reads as TGTGCCAGCAGCTTGTCTCTGTCAGGGGATAACTATGGCTACACCTTC. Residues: CASSLSLSGDNYGYTF. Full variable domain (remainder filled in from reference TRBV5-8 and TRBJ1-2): EAGVTQSPTHLIKTRGQQATLRCSPISGHTSVYWYQQALGLGLQFLLWYDEGEERNRGNFPPRFSGRQFPNYSSELNVNALELEDSALYLCASSLSLSGDNYGYTFGSGTRLTVV.

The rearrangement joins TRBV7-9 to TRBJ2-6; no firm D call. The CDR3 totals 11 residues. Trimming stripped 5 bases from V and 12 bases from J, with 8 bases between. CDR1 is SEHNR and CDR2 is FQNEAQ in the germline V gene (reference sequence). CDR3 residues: CASSPGGVLTF. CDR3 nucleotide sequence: TGTGCCAGCAGCCCCGGCGGCGTCCTGACTTTC.

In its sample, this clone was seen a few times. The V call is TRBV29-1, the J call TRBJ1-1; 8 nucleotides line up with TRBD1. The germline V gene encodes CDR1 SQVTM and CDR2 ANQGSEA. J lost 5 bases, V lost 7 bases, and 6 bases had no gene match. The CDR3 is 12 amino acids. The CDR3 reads CSARQGRTEAFF. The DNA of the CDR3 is TGCAGCGCTAGACAGGGGCGGACTGAAGCTTTCTTT.

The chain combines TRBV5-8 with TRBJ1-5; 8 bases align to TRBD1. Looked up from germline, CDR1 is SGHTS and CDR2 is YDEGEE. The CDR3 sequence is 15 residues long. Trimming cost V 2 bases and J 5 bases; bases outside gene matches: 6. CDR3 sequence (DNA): TGTGCCAGCAGCTTAGGCAGGGGGCGCGATCAGCCCCAGCATTTT. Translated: CASSLGRGRDQPQHF.

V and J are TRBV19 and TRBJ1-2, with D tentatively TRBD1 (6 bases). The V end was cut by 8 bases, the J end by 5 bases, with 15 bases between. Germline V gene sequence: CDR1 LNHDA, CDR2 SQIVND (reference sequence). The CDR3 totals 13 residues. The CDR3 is CASSPTGLYGYTF. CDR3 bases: TGTGCCAGTTCCCCAACAGGGCTATATGGCTACACCTTC. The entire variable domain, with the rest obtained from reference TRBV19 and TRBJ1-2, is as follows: DGGITQSPKYLFRKEGQNVTLSCEQNLNHDAMYWYRQDPGQGLRLIYYSQIVNDFQKGDIAEGYSVSREKKESFPLTVTSAQKNPTAFYLCASSPTGLYGYTFGSGTRLTVV.

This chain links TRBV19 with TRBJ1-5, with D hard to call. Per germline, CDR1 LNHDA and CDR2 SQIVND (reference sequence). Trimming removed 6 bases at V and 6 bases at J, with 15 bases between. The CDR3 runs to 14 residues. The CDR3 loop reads CASRVAEGSQPQHF. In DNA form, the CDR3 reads TGTGCCAGTAGGGTCGCTGAGGGTTCTCAGCCCCAGCATTTT.

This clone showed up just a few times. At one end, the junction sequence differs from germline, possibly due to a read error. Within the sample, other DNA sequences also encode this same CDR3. The CDR3 region is CASSQEPAGGNEQFF. For the CDR3, the DNA is TGTGCCAGCAGCCAAGAGCCAGCGGGGGGTAATGAGCAGTTCTTC. This sequence joins TRBV4-1 and TRBJ2-1; 9 nucleotides align to TRBD2. Germline V lookup: CDR1 MGHRA, CDR2 YSYEKL. This CDR3 is built from 15 residues.

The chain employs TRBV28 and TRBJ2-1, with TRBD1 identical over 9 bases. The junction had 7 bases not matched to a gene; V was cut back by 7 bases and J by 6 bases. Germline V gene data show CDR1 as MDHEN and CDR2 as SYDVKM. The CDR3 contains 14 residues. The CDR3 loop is CASTGTGFTNEQFF. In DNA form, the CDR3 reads TGTGCCAGCACTGGGACAGGGTTTACCAATGAGCAGTTCTTC.

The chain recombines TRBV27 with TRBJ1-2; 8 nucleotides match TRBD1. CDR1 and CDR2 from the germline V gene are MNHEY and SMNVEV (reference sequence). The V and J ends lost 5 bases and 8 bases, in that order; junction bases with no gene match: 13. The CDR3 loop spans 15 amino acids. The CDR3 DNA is TGTGCCAGCAGTCCATTACGGACAGGGCTCGGGGGCTACACCTTC. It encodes CASSPLRTGLGGYTF.

The CDR3 region has the DNA TGTGCCAGCAGCTTGGTAAACGAGCAGTACTTC. This sequence encodes CASSLVNEQYF. The gene calls are TRBV5-5 and TRBJ2-7, with D unresolved. Trimming left V 0 bases short and J 5 bases short, with 3 bases between. The CDR3 sequence is 11 residues long. Germline CDR1 and CDR2: SGHKS and YYEKEE (reference sequence).

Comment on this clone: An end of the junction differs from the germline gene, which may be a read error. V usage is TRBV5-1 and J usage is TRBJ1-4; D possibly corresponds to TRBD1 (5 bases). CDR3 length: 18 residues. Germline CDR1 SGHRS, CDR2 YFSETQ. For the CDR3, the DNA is TGCGCCGGCAGCTTGGAATCTCCAGGGTCGTACATTAATGAAAAACTGTTTTTT. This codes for CAGSLESPGSYINEKLFF.